These 11 T cell receptor beta chains share one sample of origin, sequenced in a study of blood T cell repertoires in COVID-19. The data were produced by immunoSEQ multiplex PCR, yet TCRdb's version contains in-frame clones alone and is incomplete. The top ten clones hold roughly 18% of a sample with roughly 71,000 clones, less than 85% of them seen once. Specimen: peripheral blood. The receptors here all came from a woman aged 80 or over with acute or convalescent COVID-19.

The chain employs TRBV7-9 and TRBJ1-1; D possibly corresponds to TRBD1 (5 bases). Between the trimmed V and J ends, which lost 5 bases and 4 bases, there was a span of 17 bases. Germline lookup yields CDR1 SEHNR and CDR2 FQNEAQ (reference sequence). This CDR3 is built from 15 residues. The CDR3 is CASSLQTGGGTEAFF. In nucleotides, the CDR3 is TGTGCCAGCAGCCTACAGACGGGGGGTGGCACTGAAGCTTTCTTT.

The V call is TRBV29-1, the J call TRBJ1-4; 7 nucleotides line up with TRBD1. Germline assignment: CDR1 SQVTM and CDR2 ANQGSEA. This CDR3 has 15 residues. Trimming cost V 6 bases and J 8 bases; bases outside gene matches: 15. CDR3 nucleotides: TGCAGCGTAGCCAGGGGGGTCGGGCAGGGCGAAAAACTGTTTTTT. Translating gives CSVARGVGQGEKLFF.

This chain uses TRBV11-2 with TRBJ2-1, with TRBD2 matching over 11 bases. This CDR3 spans 17 amino acids. Unmatched junction bases numbered 7, after V lost 2 bases and J lost 4 bases. The germline gives CDR1 SGHAT, CDR2 FQNNGV. The CDR3 nucleotides read TGTGCCAGCAGCTTATTGACTCGACTAGCGGGGTACAATGAGCAGTTCTTC. Amino acid sequence: CASSLLTRLAGYNEQFF.

This chain joins TRBV19 and TRBJ1-5, with TRBD1 matching over 11 bases. J was trimmed by 3 bases and V by 2 bases; bases with no gene match: 6. Per the germline V gene, CDR1 is LNHDA and CDR2 is SQIVND (reference sequence). This CDR3 is built from 17 residues. CDR3 loop: CASSIFGQGALNQPQHF. As DNA, the CDR3 is TGTGCCAGTAGTATATTTGGACAGGGGGCTCTCAATCAGCCCCAGCATTTT.

The chain employs TRBV7-6 and TRBJ2-2; no firm D call. CDR3 size: 17 residues. V lost 2 bases and J 8 bases, leaving 21 bases between the germline ends. From germline, CDR1 is SGHVS and CDR2 FNYEAQ. CDR3 residues: CASSLFAPGWAPGELFF. In DNA form, the CDR3 reads TGTGCCAGCAGCTTATTCGCGCCAGGATGGGCACCTGGGGAGCTGTTTTTT.

The chain uses TRBV5-1 and TRBJ2-7; 9 nucleotides line up with TRBD2. CDR1 is SGHRS, CDR2 YFSETQ, per germline. The CDR3 sequence is 16 residues long. V shed 3 bases, J shed 1 base, and the junction held 8 bases outside the gene matches. The CDR3 region is CASSSPSGVSSYEQYF. The CDR3 coding sequence is TGCGCCAGCAGCTCCCCTAGCGGGGTTTCTTCCTACGAGCAGTACTTC.

The CDR3 nucleotides are TGCGCCAGCAGCTTACAGGAAGAGACCCAGTACTTC. This sequence encodes CASSLQEETQYF. The chain has TRBV5-1 and TRBJ2-5; weak D call: TRBD1 (5 bases). The CDR3 consists of 12 residues. V lost 2 bases, J lost 3 bases, and 5 bases lay in between. In germline, CDR1 is SGHRS, CDR2 YFSETQ.

This clone was seen many times. The chain links TRBV5-6 to TRBJ2-7; 7 bases agree with TRBD1. The CDR3 is 13 amino acids. The V segment lost 0 bases and the J segment 6 bases; nucleotides outside the gene matches: 3. CDR1 is SGHDT, CDR2 YYEEEE, per germline. CDR3 sequence: CASSLGQGREQYF. CDR3 DNA sequence: TGTGCCAGCAGCTTGGGACAGGGTCGCGAGCAGTACTTC.

In this sample, this clone turned up a few times. The chain employs TRBV27 and TRBJ2-5; a weak D match, TRBD1 (5 bases). V was shortened by 0 bases and J by 3 bases, with 11 bases between the two germline ends. This CDR3 spans 15 amino acids. Per germline, CDR1 MNHEY and CDR2 SMNVEV (reference sequence). The DNA of the CDR3 is TGTGCCAGCAGTTTATCGTGGGGCAGGGAAGAGACCCAGTACTTC. Its translation: CASSLSWGREETQYF.

The CDR3 DNA is TGCGCCAGCAGCTTTCAGGGGGACTATGGCTACACCTTC. Amino acids: CASSFQGDYGYTF. The rearrangement joins TRBV5-1 to TRBJ1-2; 7 positions agree with TRBD1. The CDR3 runs to 13 residues. Germline V gene data show CDR1 as SGHRS and CDR2 as YFSETQ. The V segment lost 2 bases and the J segment 3 bases; nucleotides outside the gene matches: 1.

The CDR3 loop is CASSPGGYNEQFF. CDR3 coding DNA: TGTGCCAGCAGCCCCGGAGGCTACAATGAGCAGTTCTTC. This chain connects TRBV11-3 to TRBJ2-1, with D possibly matching TRBD2 (5 bases). Germline CDR1 and CDR2: SGHNT and YENEEA. V lost 5 bases and J 3 bases, leaving 8 bases between the germline ends. CDR3 size: 13 residues.